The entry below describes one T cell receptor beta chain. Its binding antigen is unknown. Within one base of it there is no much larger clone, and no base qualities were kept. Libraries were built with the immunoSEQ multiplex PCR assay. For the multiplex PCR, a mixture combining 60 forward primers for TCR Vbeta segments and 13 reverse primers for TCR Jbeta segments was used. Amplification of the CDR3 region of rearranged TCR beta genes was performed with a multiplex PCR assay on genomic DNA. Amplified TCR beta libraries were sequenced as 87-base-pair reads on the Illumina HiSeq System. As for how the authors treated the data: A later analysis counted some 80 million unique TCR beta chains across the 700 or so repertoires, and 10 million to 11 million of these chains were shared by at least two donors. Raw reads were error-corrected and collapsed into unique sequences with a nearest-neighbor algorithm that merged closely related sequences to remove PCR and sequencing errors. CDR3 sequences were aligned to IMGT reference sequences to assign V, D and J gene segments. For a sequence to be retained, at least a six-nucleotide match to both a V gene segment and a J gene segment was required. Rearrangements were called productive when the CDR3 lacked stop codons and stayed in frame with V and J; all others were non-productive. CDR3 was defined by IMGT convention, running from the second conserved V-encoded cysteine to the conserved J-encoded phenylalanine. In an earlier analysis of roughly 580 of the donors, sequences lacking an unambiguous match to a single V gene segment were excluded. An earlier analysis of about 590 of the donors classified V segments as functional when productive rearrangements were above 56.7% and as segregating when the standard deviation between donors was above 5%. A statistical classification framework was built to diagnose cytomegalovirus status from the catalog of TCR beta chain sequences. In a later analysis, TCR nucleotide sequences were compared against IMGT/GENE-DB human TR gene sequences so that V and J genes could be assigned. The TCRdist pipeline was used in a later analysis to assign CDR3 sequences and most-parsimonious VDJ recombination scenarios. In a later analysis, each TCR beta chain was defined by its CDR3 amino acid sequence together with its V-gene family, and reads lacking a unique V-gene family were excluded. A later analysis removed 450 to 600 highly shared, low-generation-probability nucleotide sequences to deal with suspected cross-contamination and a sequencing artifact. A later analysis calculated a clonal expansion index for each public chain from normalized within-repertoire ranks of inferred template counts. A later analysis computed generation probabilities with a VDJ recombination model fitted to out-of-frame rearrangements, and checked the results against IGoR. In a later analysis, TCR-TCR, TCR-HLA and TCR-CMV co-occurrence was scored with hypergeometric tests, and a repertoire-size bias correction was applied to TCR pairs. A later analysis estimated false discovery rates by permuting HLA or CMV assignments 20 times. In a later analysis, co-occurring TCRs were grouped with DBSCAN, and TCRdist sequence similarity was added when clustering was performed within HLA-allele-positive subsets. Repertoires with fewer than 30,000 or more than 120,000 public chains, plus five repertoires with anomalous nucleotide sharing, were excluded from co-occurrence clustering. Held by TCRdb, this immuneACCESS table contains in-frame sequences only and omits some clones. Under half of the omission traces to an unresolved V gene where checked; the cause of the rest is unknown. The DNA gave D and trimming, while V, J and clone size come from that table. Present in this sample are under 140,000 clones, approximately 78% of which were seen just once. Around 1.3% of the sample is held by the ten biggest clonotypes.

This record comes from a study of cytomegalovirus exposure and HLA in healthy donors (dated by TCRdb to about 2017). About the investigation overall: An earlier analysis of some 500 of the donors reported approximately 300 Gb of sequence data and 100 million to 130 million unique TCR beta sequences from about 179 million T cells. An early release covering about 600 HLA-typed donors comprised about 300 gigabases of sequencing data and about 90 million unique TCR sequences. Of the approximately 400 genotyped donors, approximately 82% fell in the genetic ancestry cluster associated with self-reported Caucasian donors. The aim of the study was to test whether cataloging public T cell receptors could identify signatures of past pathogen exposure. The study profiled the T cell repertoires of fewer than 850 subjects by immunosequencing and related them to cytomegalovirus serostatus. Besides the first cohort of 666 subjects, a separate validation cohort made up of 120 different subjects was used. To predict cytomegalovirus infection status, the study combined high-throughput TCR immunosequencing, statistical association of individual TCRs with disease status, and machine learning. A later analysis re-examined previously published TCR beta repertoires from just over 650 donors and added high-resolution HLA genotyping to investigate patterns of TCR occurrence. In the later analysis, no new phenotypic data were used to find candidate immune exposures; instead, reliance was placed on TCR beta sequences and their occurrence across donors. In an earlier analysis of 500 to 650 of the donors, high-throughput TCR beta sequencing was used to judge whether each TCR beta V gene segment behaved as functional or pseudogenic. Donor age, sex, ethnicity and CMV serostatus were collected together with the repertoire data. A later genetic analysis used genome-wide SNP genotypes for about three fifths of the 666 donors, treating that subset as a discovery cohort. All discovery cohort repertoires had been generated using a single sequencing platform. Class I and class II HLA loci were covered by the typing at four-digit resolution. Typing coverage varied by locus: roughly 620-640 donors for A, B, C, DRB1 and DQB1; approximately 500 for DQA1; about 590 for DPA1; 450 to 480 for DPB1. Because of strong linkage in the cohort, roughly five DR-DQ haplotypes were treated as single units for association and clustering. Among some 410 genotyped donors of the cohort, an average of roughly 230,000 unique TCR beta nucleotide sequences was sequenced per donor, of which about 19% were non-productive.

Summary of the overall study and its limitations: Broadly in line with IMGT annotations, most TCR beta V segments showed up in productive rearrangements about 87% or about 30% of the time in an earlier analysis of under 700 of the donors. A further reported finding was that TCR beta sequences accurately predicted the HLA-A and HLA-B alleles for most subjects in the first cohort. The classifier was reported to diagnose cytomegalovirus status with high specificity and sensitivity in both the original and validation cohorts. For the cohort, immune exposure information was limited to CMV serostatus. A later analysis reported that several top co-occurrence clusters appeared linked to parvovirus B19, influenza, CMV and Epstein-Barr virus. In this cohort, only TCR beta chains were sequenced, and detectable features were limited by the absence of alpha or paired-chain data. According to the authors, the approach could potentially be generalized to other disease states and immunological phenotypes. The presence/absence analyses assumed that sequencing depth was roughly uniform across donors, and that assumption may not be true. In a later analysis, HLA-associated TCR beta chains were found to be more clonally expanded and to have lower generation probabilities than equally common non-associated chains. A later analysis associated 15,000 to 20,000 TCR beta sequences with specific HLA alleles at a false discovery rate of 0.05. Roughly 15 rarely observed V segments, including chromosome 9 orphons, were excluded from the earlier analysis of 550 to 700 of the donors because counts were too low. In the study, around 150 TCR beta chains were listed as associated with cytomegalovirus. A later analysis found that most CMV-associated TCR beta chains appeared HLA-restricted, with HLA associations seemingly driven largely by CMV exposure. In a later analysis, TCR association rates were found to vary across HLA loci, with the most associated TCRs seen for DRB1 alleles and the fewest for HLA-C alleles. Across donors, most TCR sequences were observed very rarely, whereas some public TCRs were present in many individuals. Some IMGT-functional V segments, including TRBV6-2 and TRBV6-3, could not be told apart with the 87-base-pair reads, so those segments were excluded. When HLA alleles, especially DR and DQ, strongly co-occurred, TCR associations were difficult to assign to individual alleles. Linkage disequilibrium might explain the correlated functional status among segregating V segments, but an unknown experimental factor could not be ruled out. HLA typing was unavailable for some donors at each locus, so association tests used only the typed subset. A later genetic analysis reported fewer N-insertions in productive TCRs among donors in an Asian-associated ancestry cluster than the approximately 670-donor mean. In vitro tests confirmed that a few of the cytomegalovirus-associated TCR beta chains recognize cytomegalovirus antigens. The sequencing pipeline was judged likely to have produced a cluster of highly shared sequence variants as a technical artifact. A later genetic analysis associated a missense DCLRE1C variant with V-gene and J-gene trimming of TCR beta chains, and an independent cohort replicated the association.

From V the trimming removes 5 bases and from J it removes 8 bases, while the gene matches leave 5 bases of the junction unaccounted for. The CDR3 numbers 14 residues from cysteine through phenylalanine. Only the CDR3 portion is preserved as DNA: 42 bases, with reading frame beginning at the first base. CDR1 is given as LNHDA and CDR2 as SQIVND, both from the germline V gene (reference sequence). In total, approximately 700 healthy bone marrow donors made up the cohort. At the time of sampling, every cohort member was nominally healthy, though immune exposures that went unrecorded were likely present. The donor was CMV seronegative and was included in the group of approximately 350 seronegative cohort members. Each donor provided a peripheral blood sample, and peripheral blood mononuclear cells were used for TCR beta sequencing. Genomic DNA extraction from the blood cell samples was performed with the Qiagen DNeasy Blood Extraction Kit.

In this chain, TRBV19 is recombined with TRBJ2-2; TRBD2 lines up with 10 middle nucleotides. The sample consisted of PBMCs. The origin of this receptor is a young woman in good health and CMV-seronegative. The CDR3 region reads CASSGSSGRGELFF. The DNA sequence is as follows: TGTGCCAGTAGTGGCTCTAGCGGGAGAGGGGAGCTGTTTTTT.